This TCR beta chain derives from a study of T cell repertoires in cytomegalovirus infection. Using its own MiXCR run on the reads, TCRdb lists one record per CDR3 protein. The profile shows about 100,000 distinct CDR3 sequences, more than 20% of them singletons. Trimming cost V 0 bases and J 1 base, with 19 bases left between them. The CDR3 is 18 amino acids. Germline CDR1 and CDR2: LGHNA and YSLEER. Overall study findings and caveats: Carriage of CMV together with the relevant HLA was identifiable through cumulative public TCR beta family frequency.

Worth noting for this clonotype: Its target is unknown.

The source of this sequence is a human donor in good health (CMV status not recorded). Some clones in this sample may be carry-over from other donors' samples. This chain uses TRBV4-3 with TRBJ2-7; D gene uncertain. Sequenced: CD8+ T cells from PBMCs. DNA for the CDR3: TGCGCCAGCAGCCAAGAAGCGAGCCACACGTCGGAATCCTACGAGCAGTACTTC. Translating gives CASSQEASHTSESYEQYF.